The present entry profiles one TCR beta chain with its context. Donors in the study were healthy people who gave bone marrow. The germline CDR1 and CDR2 sequences are MDHEN and SYDVKM. The CDR3 extends over 15 amino acids. Between the trimmed V and J ends, which lost 2 bases and 7 bases, there was a span of 15 bases. Primers: 60 Vbeta forward and 13 Jbeta reverse. Method: immunoSEQ multiplex PCR; TCRdb's copy keeps in-frame clones and lacks some. The sample records over 110,000 clones, more than 75% being singletons. This specimen belongs to a study of cytomegalovirus exposure and HLA in healthy donors.

This receptor was identified in a middle-aged woman in good health and CMV-seropositive. The specimen was PBMCs. The rearrangement uses TRBV28 and TRBJ1-5; D is possibly TRBD1 (6 bases). The CDR3 bases are TGTGCCAGCAGTTTACCACAGGGTCTGAGGCAGCCCCAGCATTTT. Its translation is CASSLPQGLRQPQHF.